This TCR beta chain appears in the sequencing data of a study of post-analysis software for immune sequencing data. Findings and limits, study-wide: Included in a set of a few TRBV segments more frequent in patients than controls were TRBV5-6, TRBV5-1 and TRBV20-1.

Trimming stripped 5 bases from V and 3 bases from J, with 11 bases between. The CDR3 has 14 amino acids. This clonotype was observed a handful of times. Its matching antigen is unknown. Prepared libraries of TCR beta cDNA carried unique molecular identifiers. TCRdb recomputed calls from the PCR reads with MiXCR, one row per CDR3 protein. The repertoire consists of around 400,000 distinct CDR3 sequences, with 39% occurring once and the leading ten covering about 8%. The source is a girl aged 2-10 years with multiple sclerosis. Specimen: blood. The chain couples TRBV12-3 or TRBV12-4 to TRBJ2-1; the D is unclear. The CDR3 reads CASSPPTGYNEQFF. The DNA of the CDR3 is TGTGCCAGCAGTCCCCCAACTGGCTACAATGAGCAGTTCTTC.